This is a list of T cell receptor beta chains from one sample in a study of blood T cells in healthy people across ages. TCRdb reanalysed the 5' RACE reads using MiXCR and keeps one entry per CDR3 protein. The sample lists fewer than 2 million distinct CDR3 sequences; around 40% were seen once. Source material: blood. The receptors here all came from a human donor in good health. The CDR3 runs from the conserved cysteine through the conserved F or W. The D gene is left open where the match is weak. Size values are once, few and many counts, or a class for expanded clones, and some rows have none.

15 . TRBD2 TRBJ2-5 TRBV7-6 CASSSLLGGRETQYF TGTGCCAGCAGCTCCCTCCTGGGAGGGAGGGAGACCCAGTACTTC
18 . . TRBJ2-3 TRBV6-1 CASSETDSGYLSTDTQYF TGTGCCAGCAGTGAAACGGATAGCGGTTACCTTAGCACAGATACGCAGTATTTT
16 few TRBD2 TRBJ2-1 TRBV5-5 CASTLSGGGLYNEQFF TGTGCCAGCACCCTCAGCGGGGGGGGTTTATACAATGAGCAGTTCTTC
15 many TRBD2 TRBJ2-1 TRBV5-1 CASRYSGGAYNEQFF TGCGCCAGCAGGTATAGCGGGGGGGCCTACAATGAGCAGTTCTTC
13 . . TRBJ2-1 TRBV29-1 CSVEDDVIGRRFF TGCAGCGTTGAAGACGACGTGATAGGGCGGCGGTTCTTC
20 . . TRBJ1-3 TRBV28 CASSLFIARGTPFSGNTIYF TGTGCCAGCAGTTTATTTATCGCGAGAGGGACACCCTTCTCTGGAAACACCATATATTTT
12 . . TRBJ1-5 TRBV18 CASSPASQPQHF TGTGCCAGCTCACCGGCGAGTCAGCCCCAGCATTTT
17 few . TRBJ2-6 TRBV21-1 CASSKPREVAGANVLTF TGTGCCAGCAGCAAACCGCGGGAGGTGGCTGGGGCCAACGTCCTGACTTTC
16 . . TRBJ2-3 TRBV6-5 CASSYWGDQFTDTQYF TGTGCCAGCAGTTACTGGGGGGATCAGTTCACAGATACGCAGTATTTT
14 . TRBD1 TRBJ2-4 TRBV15 CATSRDRAENIQYF TGTGCCACCAGCAGGGACAGGGCGGAAAACATTCAGTACTTC
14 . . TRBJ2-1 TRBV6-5 CASSYESYYNEQFF TGTGCCAGCAGTTACGAGAGCTACTACAATGAGCAGTTCTTC
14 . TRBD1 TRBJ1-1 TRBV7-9 CASSLLRGTTEAFF TGTGCCAGCAGCTTACTCAGGGGGACCACTGAAGCTTTCTTT
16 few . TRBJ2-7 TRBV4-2 CASSQDSGRVPYEQYF TGTGCCAGCAGCCAAGATTCGGGGCGGGTCCCCTACGAGCAGTACTTC
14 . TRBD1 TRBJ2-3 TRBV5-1 CASLQGASTDTQYF TGCGCCAGCTTACAGGGGGCTAGCACAGATACGCAGTATTTT
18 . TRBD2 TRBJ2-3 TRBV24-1 CATSDFLAGGQKGDTQYF TGTGCCACCAGTGATTTCCTAGCGGGGGGGCAGAAAGGAGATACGCAGTATTTT
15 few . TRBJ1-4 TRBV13 CASSSLSGTNEKLFF TGTGCCAGCAGCTCCCTCTCTGGGACTAATGAAAAACTGTTTTTT
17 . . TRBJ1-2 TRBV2 CASSSPMTGPGDYGYTF TGTGCCAGCAGTTCCCCTATGACCGGACCCGGGGACTATGGCTACACCTTC
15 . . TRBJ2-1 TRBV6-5 CASRETDRPYNEQFF TGTGCCAGCAGAGAAACCGACAGACCCTACAATGAGCAGTTCTTC
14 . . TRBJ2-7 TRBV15 CATSRQGGSYEQYF TGTGCCACCAGCAGACAGGGCGGATCCTACGAGCAGTACTTC
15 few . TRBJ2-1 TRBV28 CASSLGPGDNNEQFF TGTGCCAGCAGTTTAGGCCCTGGGGACAACAATGAGCAGTTCTTC
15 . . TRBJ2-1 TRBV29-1 CSVGAGRGSYNEQFF TGCAGCGTTGGAGCCGGCCGGGGAAGCTACAATGAGCAGTTCTTC
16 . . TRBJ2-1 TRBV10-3 CVISEGGRQGLNEQFF TGTGTCATCAGTGAGGGAGGGAGACAGGGGTTGAATGAGCAGTTCTTC
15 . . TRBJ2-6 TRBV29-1 CSVMDRYSGANVRTF TGCAGCGTTATGGATCGCTACTCTGGGGCCAACGTCCGGACTTTC
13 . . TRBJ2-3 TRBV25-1 CASNSGAGDTQYF TGTGCCAGCAATTCAGGGGCGGGAGATACGCAGTATTTT
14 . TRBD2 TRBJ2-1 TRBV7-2 CAGSLLADYNEQFF TGTGCCGGCAGCTTACTAGCGGACTACAATGAGCAGTTCTTC
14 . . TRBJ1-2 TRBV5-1 CASSPAQDGYGYTF TGCGCCAGCAGCCCGGCTCAGGACGGATATGGCTACACCTTC
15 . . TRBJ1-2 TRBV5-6 CASSSLGGQSYGYTF TGTGCCAGCAGTTCTTTAGGAGGACAGAGCTATGGCTACACCTTC
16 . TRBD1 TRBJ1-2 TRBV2 CASSESRPGGFYGYTF TGTGCCAGCAGTGAAAGTCGGCCAGGGGGATTCTATGGCTACACCTTC
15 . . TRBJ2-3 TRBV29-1 CSVDRGRVSTDTQYF TGCAGCGTTGATAGGGGCAGGGTCAGCACAGATACGCAGTATTTT
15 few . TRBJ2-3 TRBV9 CASSVVGGMTDTQYF TGTGCCAGCAGCGTAGTAGGGGGGATGACAGATACGCAGTATTTT
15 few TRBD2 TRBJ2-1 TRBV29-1 CSTLGGGRSYNEQFF TGCAGCACCTTGGGCGGGGGAAGATCCTACAATGAGCAGTTCTTC
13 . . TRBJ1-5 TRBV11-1 CASSRGGASPQHF TGTGCCAGCAGCAGGGGGGGAGCCAGTCCCCAGCATTTT
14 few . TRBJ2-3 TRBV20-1 CSAPRGGQTDTQYF TGCAGTGCCCCAAGGGGCGGACAAACAGATACGCAGTATTTT
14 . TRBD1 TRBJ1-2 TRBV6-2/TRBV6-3 CASSRQGGKYGYTF TGTGCCAGCAGTCGACAGGGAGGGAAGTATGGCTACACCTTC
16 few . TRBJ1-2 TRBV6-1 CASSEGSHSANYGYTF TGTGCCAGCAGTGAGGGCAGCCATTCCGCTAACTATGGCTACACCTTC
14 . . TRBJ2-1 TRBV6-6 CASWPEGGYNEQFF TGTGCCAGCTGGCCTGAAGGGGGATACAATGAGCAGTTCTTC
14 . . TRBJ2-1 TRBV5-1 CASSLGQGTDEQFF TGCGCCAGCAGCTTGGGGCAGGGGACGGATGAGCAGTTCTTC
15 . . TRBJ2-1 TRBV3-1 CASSQEGGRYNEQFF TGTGCCAGCAGCCAAGAGGGGGGCCGCTACAATGAGCAGTTCTTC
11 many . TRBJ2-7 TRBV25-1 CASSGVYEQYF TGTGCCAGCAGTGGGGTCTACGAGCAGTACTTC
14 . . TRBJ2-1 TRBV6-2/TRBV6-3 CASRGTSPCNEQFF TGTGCCAGCAGGGGCACCTCCCCCTGCAATGAGCAGTTCTTC